This T cell receptor (beta chain) appears in the sequencing data of a study of graft-versus-host responses after intestinal transplantation. Study as a whole: Recipients underwent multivisceral, liver-intestinal, or isolated intestinal transplants. Every recipient had anti-thymocyte globulin induction and 2 to 3 years of tacrolimus plus steroids. Findings of the study overall: GvH clones surfaced in recipient marrow, some emerging earlier in ileum or blood.

Produced via immunoSEQ multiplex PCR; TCRdb's table is partial and in-frame only. The table lists tens of thousands of clones, roughly 95% of them singletons, with about 0.23% in the top ten. Details on this clone: Its target is not known.

The sequenced sample was unstimulated CD8+ T cells sorted from spleen or lymph node cells, obtained before transplant. This receptor was obtained from a human donor who was the organ donor for an intestinal transplant.

CDR3 DNA: TGCGCCAGCAGCCAAGTTGCGGGGAGCTCCTACAATGAGCAGTTCTTC. Translated, it gives CASSQVAGSSYNEQFF. The V and J genes are TRBV4-1 and TRBJ2-1; possible D gene TRBD2, 6 bases. This CDR3 contains 16 residues. Germline loops: CDR1 MGHRA, CDR2 YSYEKL. V was shortened by 1 base and J by 0 bases, with 10 bases between the two germline ends.